Presented here are 2 T cell receptor beta chains from one specimen sequenced in a study. TCRdb re-analysed the RT-PCR reads in MiXCR, keeping a single row per CDR3 protein. The sample contains hundreds of thousands of distinct CDR3 sequences, 12% to 15% of which appear only once. The sequencing sample was made of memory CD4+ T cells from blood. These receptor sequences come from a female donor in good health, serving as a healthy control.

The chain is built from TRBV23-1 and TRBJ1-4; D remains unclear. TRBV23-1 is identified as an open reading frame with a role that is uncertain. The CDR3 is made up of 14 amino acids. The ends were cut back, 3 bases at V and 10 bases at J, with 15 bases in the middle. The CDR3 DNA reads TGCGCCAGCAGTCACTTCGGCCGAGTCGGAAAACTGTTTTTT. This codes for CASSHFGRVGKLFF.

This clonotype was detected only a few times. V and J are TRBV6-1 and TRBJ1-4; 8 bases are a match to TRBD1. The junction had 3 bases not matched to a gene; V was cut back by 6 bases and J by 6 bases. Germline V lookup: CDR1 MNHNS, CDR2 SASEGT. CDR3 size: 13 residues. The CDR3: CASSEDRDEKLFF. The CDR3 DNA reads TGTGCCAGCAGCGAGGACAGGGATGAAAAACTGTTTTTT.